A selection of T cell receptor beta chains follows, all from one sample in a study of tumor and adjacent non-tumor tissue in lung cancer. One entry per CDR3 protein results from TCRdb running MiXCR on the multiplex PCR reads. The data hold 60,000 to 85,000 distinct CDR3 sequences, with over 75% observed a single time. The sequenced sample consisted of lung tumor tissue. These receptors were collected from a woman aged 50 to 60 with non-small cell lung cancer. Both conserved end residues are part of each CDR3.

V gene	J gene	CDR3 protein
TRBV29-1	TRBJ2-2	CSHKQGEGLGELFF
TRBV4-3	TRBJ2-6	CSSSQEATSGANVLTF
TRBV11-2	TRBJ2-2	CANSLSASRNTRELFF
TRBV12-3/TRBV12-4	TRBJ1-2	CASSLYEGEGYGYTF
TRBV6-1	TRBJ2-1	CASMTAYGSKQFF
TRBV6-2/TRBV6-3	TRBJ2-3	CASSRTGLASADTQYF
TRBV4-2	TRBJ2-3	CASSLAPAGDTQYF
TRBV29-1	TRBJ2-1	CSIDAEAGEQFF
TRBV7-9	TRBJ2-5	CVSSLGGGGNEETQYF
TRBV20-1	TRBJ2-7	CSVRSIERPPYDHYF
TRBV29-1	TRBJ2-7	CSVGSMGIGYEQYF
TRBV11-1	TRBJ2-2	CTSSYQLEGIGELFF
TRBV6-1	TRBJ2-2	CASWQGSGSGGGVLFF
TRBV20-1	TRBJ2-2	CSARGIRQGAAGELSF
TRBV20-1	TRBJ1-1	CSATRPGDGSEAFF
TRBV6-5	TRBJ1-1	CAIRETGVSTEAFF
TRBV12-3/TRBV12-4	TRBJ2-7	CTNSTRARDLPYEQYF
TRBV6-6	TRBJ2-1	CASSPGRGGEFF
TRBV6-1	TRBJ1-2	CASSERPSSYGYTF
TRBV5-1	TRBJ2-3	CASSFMRDYRLDTQYF